One sample yielded the 27 T cell receptor beta chains listed below, sequenced in a study of blood T cell repertoires in COVID-19. TCRdb's table, derived via immunoSEQ multiplex PCR, lists solely in-frame clones and lacks some. In the table there are fewer than 120,000 clones, around 89% of which are singletons. Sequenced sample: peripheral blood. Receptors were obtained from a woman aged 45-65 years with acute or convalescent COVID-19.

In regard to this clone: Other DNA sequences in the sample encode the same CDR3. The rearrangement joins TRBV5-1 to TRBJ2-1, with 7 bases identical to TRBD2. CDR1 is SGHRS, CDR2 YFSETQ, per germline. The V segment lost 1 base and the J segment 5 bases; nucleotides outside the gene matches: 3. This CDR3 region has 14 residues. The CDR3 region is CASSLQGGNNEQFF. In nucleotides, the CDR3 is TGCGCCAGCAGCTTGCAGGGAGGGAACAATGAGCAGTTCTTC.

The genes are TRBV6-5 and TRBJ2-7; D might be TRBD1 (6 bases). V was shortened by 6 bases and J by 5 bases, with 20 bases between the two germline ends. The germline gives CDR1 MNHEY, CDR2 SVGAGI. The CDR3 totals 15 residues. The CDR3 loop reads CASRGSGARGNEQYF. The CDR3, as DNA: TGTGCCAGCAGAGGATCAGGGGCGAGAGGGAACGAGCAGTACTTC.

V is TRBV7-2 and J is TRBJ2-2; TRBD2 agrees at 9 bases. CDR1 SGHTA and CDR2 FQGNSA come from the germline V gene. The CDR3 totals 17 residues. Germline trimming cut 1 base from V and 4 bases from J; bases unmatched to any gene: 7. CDR3 region: CASSLVAGGPSTGELFF. Written as DNA, the CDR3 is TGTGCCAGCAGCTTAGTCGCGGGAGGGCCAAGCACCGGGGAGCTGTTTTTT. Combining the CDR3 with reference TRBV7-2 and TRBJ2-2 gives the whole variable domain GAGVSQSPSNKVTEKGKDVELRCDPISGHTALYWYRQSLGQGLEFLIYFQGNSAPDKSGLPSDRFSAERTGGSVSTLTIQRTQQEDSAVYLCASSLVAGGPSTGELFFGEGSRLTVL.

The chain carries TRBV2 and TRBJ1-4; possibly TRBD1 for D (6 bases). V dropped 6 bases and J dropped 3 bases, with 11 bases sitting between them. Germline CDR1 SNHLY, CDR2 FYNNEI. The CDR3 covers 14 residues. CDR3 in DNA: TGTGCCAGCAGAAGGGACATCGCTAATGAAAAACTGTTTTTT. Its translation: CASRRDIANEKLFF.

Only a few counts were recorded for this clone. The genes are TRBV5-1 and TRBJ1-1, with no clear D. The V gene lost 0 bases and the J gene lost 3 bases, with 12 bases spanning the gap. The CDR3 totals 15 residues. Germline V CDR1 and CDR2: SGHRS, YFSETQ. The CDR3 nucleotides read TGCGCCAGCAGCTTGGGCGGGGATCAGTACACTGAAGCTTTCTTT. It is translated as CASSLGGDQYTEAFF.

The chain uses TRBV2 and TRBJ2-5, with D maybe TRBD2 (5 bases). Germline-derived CDR1 and CDR2 are SNHLY and FYNNEI. The CDR3 totals 12 residues. The ends were cut back, 6 bases at V and 5 bases at J, with 10 bases in the middle. The CDR3 spells CASRWTGETQYF. In nucleotides, the CDR3 is TGTGCCAGCAGGTGGACGGGGGAGACCCAGTACTTC.

The chain links TRBV11-2 to TRBJ2-2, with TRBD2 matching over 8 bases. Germline CDR1 and CDR2: SGHAT and FQNNGV. The CDR3 is made up of 17 amino acids. Trimming took 4 bases from V and 5 from J; bases not matched to a gene: 12. This CDR3 is CASSSPYGSGITGELFF. CDR3 nucleotide sequence: TGTGCCAGCAGCTCGCCGTATGGTAGCGGGATAACCGGGGAGCTGTTTTTT.

The V call is TRBV3-1 (or the pseudogene TRBV3-2), the J call TRBJ2-7, with D unresolved. Germline V gene sequence: CDR1 LGHDT, CDR2 YNNKEL (reference sequence). V gave up 1 base and J gave up 4 bases, with 8 bases separating them. The CDR3 is 13 residues long. CDR3 nucleotides: TGTGCCAGCAGCCAAGGACACGCGTACGAGCAGTACTTC. This sequence encodes CASSQGHAYEQYF.

As concerns this clone: Other DNA sequences in this specimen translate into the identical CDR3. V is TRBV4-1 and J is TRBJ2-7; 11 nucleotides match TRBD1. V shed 1 base and J 6 bases; nucleotides not matched to a gene: 5. The CDR3 contains 15 residues. Germline loops: CDR1 MGHRA, CDR2 YSYEKL. The CDR3 reads CASSQGTGGSSEQYF. The CDR3 coding sequence is TGCGCCAGCAGCCAAGGGACAGGGGGCTCGTCCGAGCAGTACTTC.

CDR3 coding DNA: TGTGCCAGCAGCACGGGACAATACGAGCAGTACTTC. Amino acids: CASSTGQYEQYF. The chain carries TRBV7-2 and TRBJ2-7; D is perhaps TRBD1 (6 bases). The germline V gene encodes CDR1 SGHTA and CDR2 FQGNSA. The V and J ends lost 5 bases and 4 bases respectively, with 9 bases between them. This CDR3 has 12 residues.

The CDR3 here is CASSTQGGTEAFF. Written as DNA, the CDR3 is TGTGCCAGCAGTACTCAGGGGGGCACTGAAGCTTTCTTT. V is TRBV6-5 and J is TRBJ1-1, with TRBD1 matching 7 bases. The CDR3 totals 13 residues. Germline V lookup: CDR1 MNHEY, CDR2 SVGAGI. Trimming took 5 bases from V and 4 from J; bases not matched to a gene: 4.

The V gene is TRBV5-1, the J gene TRBJ2-5, with D possibly being TRBD1 (5 bases). Deletions cut 1 base from V and 2 bases from J, with 12 bases between. The germline gives CDR1 SGHRS, CDR2 YFSETQ. The CDR3 is 15 residues long. The CDR3 nucleotides are TGCGCCAGCAGCTTGCTCACAGGTGGGCAAGAGACCCAGTACTTC. This encodes CASSLLTGGQETQYF.

For the CDR3, the DNA is TGCGCCAGCAGCTTTGCCGGGACAAGAAATGAAAAACTGTTTTTT. Protein: CASSFAGTRNEKLFF. The chain recombines TRBV5-1 with TRBJ1-4, with D possibly being TRBD1 (6 bases). V shed 2 bases and J shed 5 bases, with 13 bases lying between them. Germline lookup yields CDR1 SGHRS and CDR2 YFSETQ. The CDR3 spans 15 residues.

This sequence joins TRBV27 and TRBJ1-1; D unresolved. Germline lookup yields CDR1 MNHEY and CDR2 SMNVEV (reference sequence). V lost 11 bases and J 1 base, leaving 14 bases between the germline ends. This CDR3 has 13 residues. This CDR3 reads CAARRLGNTEAFF. The CDR3 DNA reads as TGTGCCGCCAGGAGGTTGGGGAACACTGAAGCTTTCTTT.

This chain uses TRBV7-2 with TRBJ2-5; a possible D gene is TRBD2 (6 bases). Germline V gene data show CDR1 as SGHTA and CDR2 as FQGNSA. V lost 2 bases, J lost 5 bases, and 12 bases lay in between. The CDR3 contains 14 residues. The CDR3 spells CASSLQGGEETQYF. The CDR3 DNA sequence: TGTGCCAGCAGCTTACAGGGAGGTGAGGAGACCCAGTACTTC.

The chain carries TRBV6-5 and TRBJ2-5, with TRBD1 matching over 8 bases. Unmatched junction bases numbered 10, after V lost 5 bases and J lost 5 bases. Per germline, CDR1 MNHEY and CDR2 SVGAGI. This CDR3 is 15 amino acids long. The chain's CDR3 is CASSKSGGAGETQYF. The DNA of the CDR3 is TGTGCCAGCAGTAAATCAGGGGGCGCGGGGGAGACCCAGTACTTC.

This clone was seen many times. V gene TRBV7-2 combines with J gene TRBJ1-2; no firm D call. Trimming cost V 5 bases and J 4 bases, with 11 bases left between them. The length of the CDR3 is 13 residues. The germline gives CDR1 SGHTA, CDR2 FQGNSA. The CDR3 loop is CASSPRAGYGYTF. For the CDR3, the DNA is TGTGCCAGCAGCCCGCGGGCCGGCTATGGCTACACCTTC.

The V and J genes are TRBV19 and TRBJ2-6; 9 bases are a match to TRBD2. With 5 bases clipped from V and 2 bases from J, the junction kept 7 bases outside the gene matches. This CDR3 is built from 17 residues. CDR1 and CDR2 (germline): LNHDA, SQIVND (reference sequence). CDR3 sequence reads: CASSWASGIAGANVLTF. The CDR3 coding sequence is TGTGCCAGTAGTTGGGCTAGCGGGATAGCTGGGGCCAACGTCCTGACTTTC.

The V gene is TRBV18, the J gene TRBJ1-1, with 11 bases matching TRBD1. Germline V gives CDR1 KGHSH, CDR2 LQKENI. Trimming at V came to 5 bases and at J to 0 bases, leaving 5 bases not matched to a gene. CDR3 size: 16 residues. CDR3 residues: CASSADRGRVNTEAFF. The CDR3, as DNA: TGTGCCAGCTCAGCGGACAGGGGGCGAGTGAACACTGAAGCTTTCTTT.

The chain has TRBV19 and TRBJ1-3; 9 bases line up with TRBD1. This CDR3 is 12 amino acids long. Germline V gives CDR1 LNHDA, CDR2 SQIVND (reference sequence). The V segment lost 6 bases and the J segment 8 bases; nucleotides outside the gene matches: 2. The CDR3 DNA is TGTGCCAGTAGGACAGGGGGGCACACCATATATTTT. Amino acids: CASRTGGHTIYF.

The chain has TRBV5-1 and TRBJ2-1; TRBD2 matches 7 bases. The CDR3 is 15 amino acids. Germline CDR1 is SGHRS and CDR2 is YFSETQ. V gave up 5 bases and J gave up 2 bases; unmatched junction bases: 7. The CDR3 coding sequence is TGCGCCAGCAGGTATTCTAGCGGAACCTACAATGAGCAGTTCTTC. Translated: CASRYSSGTYNEQFF.

The V call is TRBV7-9, the J call TRBJ2-3; possibly TRBD1 for D (6 bases). The CDR3 runs 15 residues. Germline V gene sequence: CDR1 SEHNR, CDR2 FQNEAQ (reference sequence). V shed 1 base and J shed 1 base, with 9 bases lying between them. In nucleotides, the CDR3 is TGTGCCAGCAGCTTAGGGGGGCAGGGCACAGATACGCAGTATTTT. Amino acids: CASSLGGQGTDTQYF.

The rearrangement links TRBV5-1 to TRBJ2-1; D not resolved. The V gene's germline CDR1 is SGHRS and CDR2 YFSETQ. The CDR3 totals 14 residues. V was cut by 1 base and J by 6 bases, with 11 bases left in between. The DNA for the CDR3 is TGCGCCAGCAGCTTGTCCCAGTATGGCAATGAGCAGTTCTTC. As protein: CASSLSQYGNEQFF. The complete variable domain, with remaining parts taken from reference TRBV5-1 and TRBJ2-1, reads KAGVTQTPRYLIKTRGQQVTLSCSPISGHRSVSWYQQTPGQGLQFLFEYFSETQRNKGNFPGRFSGRQFSNSRSEMNVSTLELGDSALYLCASSLSQYGNEQFFGPGTRLTVL.

The V gene is TRBV4-1, the J gene TRBJ2-2; 11 bases match TRBD2. The CDR3 contains 18 residues. The germline V gene encodes CDR1 MGHRA and CDR2 YSYEKL. Trimming cost V 0 bases and J 4 bases; bases outside gene matches: 7. This CDR3 reads CASSQEVGTSGITGELFF. In nucleotides, the CDR3 is TGCGCCAGCAGCCAAGAAGTTGGGACTAGCGGTATCACCGGGGAGCTGTTTTTT.

The rearrangement links TRBV28 to TRBJ2-3; D remains ambiguous. V gave up 2 bases and J gave up 5 bases, with 14 bases separating them. The CDR3 is 15 residues long. Germline V lookup: CDR1 MDHEN, CDR2 SYDVKM. CDR3 nucleotides: TGTGCCAGCAGTTTAGTTTCAACCTACCGAGATACGCAGTATTTT. Residues: CASSLVSTYRDTQYF.

The rearrangement links TRBV19 to TRBJ2-3; D call uncertain. The germline V and J ends were trimmed by 4 bases and 2 bases, with 4 bases remaining between them. In germline, CDR1 is LNHDA, CDR2 SQIVND (reference sequence). The CDR3 has 12 amino acids. The DNA for the CDR3 is TGTGCCAGTAGTACCAACACAGATACGCAGTATTTT. This gives the protein CASSTNTDTQYF. The whole variable domain, remainder taken from reference TRBV19 and TRBJ2-3, is DGGITQSPKYLFRKEGQNVTLSCEQNLNHDAMYWYRQDPGQGLRLIYYSQIVNDFQKGDIAEGYSVSREKKESFPLTVTSAQKNPTAFYLCASSTNTDTQYFGPGTRLTVL.

The chain carries TRBV11-2 and TRBJ1-2, with 9 bases identical to TRBD1. J was trimmed by 4 bases and V by 2 bases; bases with no gene match: 8. Germline CDR1 and CDR2: SGHAT and FQNNGV. The CDR3 loop spans 16 amino acids. CDR3 in DNA: TGTGCCAGCAGCTTATCTACGGGACAGGGATTCTATGGCTACACCTTC. Its protein is CASSLSTGQGFYGYTF.